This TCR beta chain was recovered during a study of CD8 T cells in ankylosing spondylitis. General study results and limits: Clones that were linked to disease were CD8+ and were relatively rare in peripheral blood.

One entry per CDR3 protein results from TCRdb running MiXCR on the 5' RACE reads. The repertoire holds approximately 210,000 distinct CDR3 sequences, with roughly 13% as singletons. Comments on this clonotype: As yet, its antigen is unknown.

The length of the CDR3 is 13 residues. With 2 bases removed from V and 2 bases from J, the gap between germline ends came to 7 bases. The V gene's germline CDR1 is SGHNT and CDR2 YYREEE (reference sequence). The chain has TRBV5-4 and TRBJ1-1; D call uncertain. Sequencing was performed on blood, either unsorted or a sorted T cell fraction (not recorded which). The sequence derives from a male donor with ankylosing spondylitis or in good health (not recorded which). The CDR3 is CASSFWGNTEAFF. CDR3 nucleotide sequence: TGTGCCAGCAGCTTTTGGGGAAACACTGAAGCTTTCTTT.